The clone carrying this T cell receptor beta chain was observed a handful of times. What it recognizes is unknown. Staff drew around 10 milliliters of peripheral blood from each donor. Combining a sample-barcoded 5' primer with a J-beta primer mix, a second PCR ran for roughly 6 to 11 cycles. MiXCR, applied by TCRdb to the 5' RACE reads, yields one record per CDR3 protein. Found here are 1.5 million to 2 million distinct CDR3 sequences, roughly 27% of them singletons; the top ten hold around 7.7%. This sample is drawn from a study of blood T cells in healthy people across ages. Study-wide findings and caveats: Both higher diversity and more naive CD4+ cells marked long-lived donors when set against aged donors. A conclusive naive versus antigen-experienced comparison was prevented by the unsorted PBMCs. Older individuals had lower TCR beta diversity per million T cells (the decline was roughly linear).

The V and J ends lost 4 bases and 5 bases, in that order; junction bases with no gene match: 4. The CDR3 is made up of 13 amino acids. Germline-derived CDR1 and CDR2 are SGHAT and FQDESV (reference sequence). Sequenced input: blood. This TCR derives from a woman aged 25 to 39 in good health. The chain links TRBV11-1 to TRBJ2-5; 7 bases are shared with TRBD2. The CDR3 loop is CASSWSGVETQYF. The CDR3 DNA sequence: TGTGCCAGCAGCTGGAGCGGGGTTGAGACCCAGTACTTC.